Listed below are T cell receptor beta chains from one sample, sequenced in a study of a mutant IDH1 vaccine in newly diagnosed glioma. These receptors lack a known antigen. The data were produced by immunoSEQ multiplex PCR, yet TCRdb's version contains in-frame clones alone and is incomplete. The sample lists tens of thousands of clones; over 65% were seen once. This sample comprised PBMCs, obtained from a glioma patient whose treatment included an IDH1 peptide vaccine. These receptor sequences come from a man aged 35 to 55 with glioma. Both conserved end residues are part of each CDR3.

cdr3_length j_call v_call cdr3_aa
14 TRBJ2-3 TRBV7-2 CASSPSASTDTQYF
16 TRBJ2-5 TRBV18 CASSLSLAGTQETQYF
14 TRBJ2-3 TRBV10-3 CAIIEGGNRDTQYF
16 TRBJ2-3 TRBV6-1 CASSERAGLSPDTQYF
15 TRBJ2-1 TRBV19 CASSTPGLTYNEQFF
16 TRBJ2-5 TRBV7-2 CASSLEVVQNQETQYF
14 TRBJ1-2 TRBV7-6 CASSSLDRDPGYTF
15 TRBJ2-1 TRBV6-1 CASSVRMSSYNEQFF
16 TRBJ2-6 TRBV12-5 CASGPGQNSGANVLTF
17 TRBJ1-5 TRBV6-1 CASSESFRNRPNQPQHF
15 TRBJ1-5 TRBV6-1 CASSEVENSNQPQHF
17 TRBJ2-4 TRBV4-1 CASSQGRVSGTKNIQYF
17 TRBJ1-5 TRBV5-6 CASSVWTAHYSNQPQHF
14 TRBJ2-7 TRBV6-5 CASSYGGPDYEQYF
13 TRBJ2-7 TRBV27 CASSLRGGHEQYF
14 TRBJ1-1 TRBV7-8 CASSLMQGGTEAFF
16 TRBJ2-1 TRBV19 CASTPGLAGGRNEQFF
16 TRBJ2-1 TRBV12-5 CASGSDRVGGYNEQFF
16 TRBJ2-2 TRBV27 CASSRGQGRQAGELFF
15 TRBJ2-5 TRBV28 CASRSSRDSQETQYF
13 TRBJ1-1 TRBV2 CAKTLNRDTEAFF
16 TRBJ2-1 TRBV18 CASSPLVTLAYNEQFF
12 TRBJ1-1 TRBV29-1 CSGGDYGTEAFF
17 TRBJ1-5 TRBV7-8 CASSLETGLYSNQPQHF
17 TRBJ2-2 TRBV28 CASSLTSGGSNTGELFF
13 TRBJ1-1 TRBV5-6 CASWTQVGTEAFF
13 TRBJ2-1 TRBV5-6 CASSSVIDNEQFF
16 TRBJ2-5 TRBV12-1 CASSSRTRWGQETQYF
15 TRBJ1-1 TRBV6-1 CASSVVSSALNEAFF
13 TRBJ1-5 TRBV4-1 CASSQDGARPQHF
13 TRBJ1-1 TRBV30 CAWRGGWNTEAFF
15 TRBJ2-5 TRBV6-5 CASSQRTGRRETQYF
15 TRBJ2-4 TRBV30 CAWSVPVLAKNIQYF
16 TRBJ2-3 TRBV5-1 CASSSRGGANPDTQYF
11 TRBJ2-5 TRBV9 CASSRGETQYF
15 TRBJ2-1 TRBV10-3 CAISEGQPNYNEQFF
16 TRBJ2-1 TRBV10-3 CAISEELAGASNEQFF
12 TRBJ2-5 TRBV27 CASSGWGETQYF
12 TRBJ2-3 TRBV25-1 CASSEGWVTQYF
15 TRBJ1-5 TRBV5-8 CASSPGQLSNQPQHF
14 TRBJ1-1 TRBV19 CASSRGMGITEAFF
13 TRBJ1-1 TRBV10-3 CATRGTGNTEAFF
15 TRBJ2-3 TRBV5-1 CASSLTSGSRDTQYF
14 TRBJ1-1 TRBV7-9 CASSSQGLNTEAFF
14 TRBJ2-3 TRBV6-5 CASSTGRESDTQYF
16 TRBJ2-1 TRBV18 CASSLSIAGDQAEQFF
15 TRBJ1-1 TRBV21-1 CASSPRSDTNTEAFF
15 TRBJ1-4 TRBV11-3 CASSLVTATNEKLFF
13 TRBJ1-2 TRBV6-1 CASSVTGSYGYTF
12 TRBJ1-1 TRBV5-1 CASRTGDAEAFF
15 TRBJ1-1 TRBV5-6 CASSPDRGMNTEAFF
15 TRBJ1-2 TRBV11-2 CASSLVSGFNYGYTF
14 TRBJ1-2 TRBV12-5 CASGLDGGRYGYTF